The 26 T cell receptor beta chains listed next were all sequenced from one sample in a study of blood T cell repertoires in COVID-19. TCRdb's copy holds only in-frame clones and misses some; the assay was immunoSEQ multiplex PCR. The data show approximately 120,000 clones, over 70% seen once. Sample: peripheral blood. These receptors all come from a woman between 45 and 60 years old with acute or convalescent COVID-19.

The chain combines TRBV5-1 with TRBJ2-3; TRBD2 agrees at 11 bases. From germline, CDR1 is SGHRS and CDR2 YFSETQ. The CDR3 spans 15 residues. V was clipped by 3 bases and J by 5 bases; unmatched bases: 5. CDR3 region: CASSSLAGGLDTQYF. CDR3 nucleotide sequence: TGCGCCAGCAGCTCTTTAGCGGGGGGGCTAGATACGCAGTATTTT.

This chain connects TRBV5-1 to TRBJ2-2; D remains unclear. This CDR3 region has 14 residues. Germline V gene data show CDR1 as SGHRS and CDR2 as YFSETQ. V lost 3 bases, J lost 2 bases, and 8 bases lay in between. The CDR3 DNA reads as TGCGCCAGCAGCTCACTGGGCAACACCGGGGAGCTGTTTTTT. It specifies CASSSLGNTGELFF.

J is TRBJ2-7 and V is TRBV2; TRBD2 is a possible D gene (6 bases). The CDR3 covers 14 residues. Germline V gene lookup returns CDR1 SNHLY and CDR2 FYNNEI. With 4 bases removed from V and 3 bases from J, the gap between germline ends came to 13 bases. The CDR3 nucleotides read TGTGCCAGCAGTGGAGAACGGGGGAACTACGAGCAGTACTTC. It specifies CASSGERGNYEQYF.

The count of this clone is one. The CDR3 DNA reads TGTGCCAGCAGCTTAGGCTCTAGCGGTTACTCCTACAATGAGCAGTTCTTC. It codes for CASSLGSSGYSYNEQFF. The chain is built from TRBV7-9 and TRBJ2-1; TRBD2 matches 7 bases. Germline CDR1 SEHNR, CDR2 FQNEAQ (reference sequence). V lost 1 base, J lost 0 bases, and 6 bases stayed unmatched. CDR3 length: 17 residues.

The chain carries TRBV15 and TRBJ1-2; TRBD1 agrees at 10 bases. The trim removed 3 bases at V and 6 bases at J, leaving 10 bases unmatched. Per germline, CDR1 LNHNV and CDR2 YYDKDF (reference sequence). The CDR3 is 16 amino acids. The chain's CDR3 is CATSRGGTGARNGYTF. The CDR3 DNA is TGTGCCACCAGCAGGGGGGGGACAGGGGCCCGCAATGGCTACACCTTC.

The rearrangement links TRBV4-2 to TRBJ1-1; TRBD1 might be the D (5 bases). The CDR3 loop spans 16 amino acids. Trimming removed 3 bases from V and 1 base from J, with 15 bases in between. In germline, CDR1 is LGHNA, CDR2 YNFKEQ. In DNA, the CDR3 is TGTGCCAGCAGCCACCCCGACAGTCGAGAGAACACTGAAGCTTTCTTT. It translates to CASSHPDSRENTEAFF.

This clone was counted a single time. Written as DNA, the CDR3 is TGCGCCAGCAGCTCTACAGGGGGCAGCACAGATACGCAGTATTTT. Its protein is CASSSTGGSTDTQYF. The chain joins TRBV5-1 to TRBJ2-3; TRBD1 matches 9 bases. Per the germline V gene, CDR1 is SGHRS and CDR2 is YFSETQ. The junction had 2 bases not matched to a gene; V was cut back by 3 bases and J by 0 bases. This CDR3 comprises 15 residues.

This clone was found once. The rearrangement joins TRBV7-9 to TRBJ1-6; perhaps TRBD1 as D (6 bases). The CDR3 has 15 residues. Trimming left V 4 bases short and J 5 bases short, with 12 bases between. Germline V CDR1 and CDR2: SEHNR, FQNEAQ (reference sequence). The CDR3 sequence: CASSSTQGNNSPLHF. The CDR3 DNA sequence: TGTGCCAGCAGCTCAACCCAGGGGAATAATTCACCCCTCCACTTT. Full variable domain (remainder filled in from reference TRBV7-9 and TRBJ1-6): DTGVSQNPRHKITKRGQNVTFRCDPISEHNRLYWYRQTLGQGPEFLTYFQNEAQLEKSRLLSDRFSAERPKGSFSTLEIQRTEQGDSAMYLCASSSTQGNNSPLHFGNGTRLTVT.

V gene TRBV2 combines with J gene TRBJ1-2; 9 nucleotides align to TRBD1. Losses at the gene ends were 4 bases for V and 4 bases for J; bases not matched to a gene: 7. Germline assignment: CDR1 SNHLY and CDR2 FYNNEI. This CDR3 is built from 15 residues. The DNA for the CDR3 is TGTGCCAGCAGTGGCGGGACAGGGTTTGGCTATGGCTACACCTTC. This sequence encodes CASSGGTGFGYGYTF.

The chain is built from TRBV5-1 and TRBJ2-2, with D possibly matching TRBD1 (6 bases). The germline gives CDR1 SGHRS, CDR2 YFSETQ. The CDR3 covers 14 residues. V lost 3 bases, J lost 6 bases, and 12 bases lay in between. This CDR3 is CASSSDSWSGELFF. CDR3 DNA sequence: TGCGCCAGCAGCTCGGACAGTTGGTCCGGGGAGCTGTTTTTT.

CDR3 DNA sequence: TGTGCCAGCAGCGTAGCCTCCCTTCAGGGTGGCTACACCTTC. The encoded protein is CASSVASLQGGYTF. The J gene is TRBJ1-2, the V gene TRBV9, with D possibly TRBD1 on 5 matching bases. Deletions cut 0 bases from V and 7 bases from J, with 13 bases between. The germline V gene encodes CDR1 SGDLS and CDR2 YYNGEE. The length of the CDR3 is 14 residues.

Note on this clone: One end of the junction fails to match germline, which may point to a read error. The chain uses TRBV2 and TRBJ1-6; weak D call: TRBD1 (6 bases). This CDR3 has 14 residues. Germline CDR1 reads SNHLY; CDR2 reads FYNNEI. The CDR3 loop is CARRGGGNNSPLHF. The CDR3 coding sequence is TGTGCCCGCAGAGGGGGGGGAAATAATTCACCCCTCCACTTT.

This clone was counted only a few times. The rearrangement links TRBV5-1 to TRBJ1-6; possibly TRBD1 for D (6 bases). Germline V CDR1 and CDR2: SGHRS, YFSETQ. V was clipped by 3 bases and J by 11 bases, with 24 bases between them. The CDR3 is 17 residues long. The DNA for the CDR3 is TGCGCCAGCAGCTCCAGCGGGGGCCGGGACCGGTCAACACCCCTCCACTTT. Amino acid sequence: CASSSSGGRDRSTPLHF.

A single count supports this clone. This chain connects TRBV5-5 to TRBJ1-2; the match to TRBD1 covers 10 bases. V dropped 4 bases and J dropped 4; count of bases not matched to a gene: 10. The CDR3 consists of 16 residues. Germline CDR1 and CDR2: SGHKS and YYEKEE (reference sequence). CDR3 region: CASSPAGTGDFYGYTF. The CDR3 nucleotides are TGTGCCAGCAGCCCTGCTGGGACAGGGGATTTCTATGGCTACACCTTC.

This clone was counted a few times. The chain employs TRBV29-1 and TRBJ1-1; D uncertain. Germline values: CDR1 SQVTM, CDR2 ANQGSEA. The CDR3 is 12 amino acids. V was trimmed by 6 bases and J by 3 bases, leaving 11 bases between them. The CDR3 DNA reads TGCAGCGTGGAGGTAGGTGACACTGAAGCTTTCTTT. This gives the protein CSVEVGDTEAFF.

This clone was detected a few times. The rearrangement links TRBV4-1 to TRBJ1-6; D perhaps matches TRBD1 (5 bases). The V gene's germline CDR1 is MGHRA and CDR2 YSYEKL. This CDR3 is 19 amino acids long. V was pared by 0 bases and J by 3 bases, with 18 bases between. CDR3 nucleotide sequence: TGCGCCAGCAGCCAAGATGCGGGGCCATCACACCTCTATAATTCACCCCTCCACTTT. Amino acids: CASSQDAGPSHLYNSPLHF.

CDR3 sequence: CASSRGYGYTF. CDR3 nucleotide sequence: TGTGCCAGCAGCCGCGGTTATGGCTACACCTTC. The chain joins TRBV6-6 to TRBJ1-2, with D unclear. V lost 6 bases and J lost 5, with 7 bases in between. The CDR3 contains 11 residues. The V gene's germline CDR1 is MNHNY and CDR2 SVGAGI (reference sequence).

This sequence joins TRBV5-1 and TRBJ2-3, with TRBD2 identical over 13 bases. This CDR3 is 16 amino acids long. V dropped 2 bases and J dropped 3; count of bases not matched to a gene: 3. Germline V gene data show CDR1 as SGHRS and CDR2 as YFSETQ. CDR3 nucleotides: TGCGCCAGCAGCTTCGGGACTAGCGGGGCGACAGATACGCAGTATTTT. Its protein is CASSFGTSGATDTQYF.

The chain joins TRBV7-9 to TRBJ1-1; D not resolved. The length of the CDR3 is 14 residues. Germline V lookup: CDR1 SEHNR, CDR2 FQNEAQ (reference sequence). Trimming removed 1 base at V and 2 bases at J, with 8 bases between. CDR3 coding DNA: TGTGCCAGCAGCTTAGGACTCTTAAACACTGAAGCTTTCTTT. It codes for CASSLGLLNTEAFF.

CDR3 coding DNA: TGTGCCAGCAGCGATCCGGGACTAGTCTACAATGAGCAGTTCTTC. As protein: CASSDPGLVYNEQFF. This rearrangement joins TRBV11-2 to TRBJ2-1; 8 bases agree with TRBD2. The CDR3 contains 15 residues. CDR1 is SGHAT, CDR2 FQNNGV, per germline. V shed 5 bases, J shed 3 bases, and the junction held 6 bases outside the gene matches.

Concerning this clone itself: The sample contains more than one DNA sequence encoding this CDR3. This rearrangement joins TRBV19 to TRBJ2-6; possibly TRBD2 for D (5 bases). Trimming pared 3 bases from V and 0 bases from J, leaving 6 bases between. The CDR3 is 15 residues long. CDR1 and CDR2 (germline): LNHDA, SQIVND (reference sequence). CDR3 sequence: CASSIGGSGANVLTF. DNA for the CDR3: TGTGCCAGTAGTATCGGAGGCTCTGGGGCCAACGTCCTGACTTTC.

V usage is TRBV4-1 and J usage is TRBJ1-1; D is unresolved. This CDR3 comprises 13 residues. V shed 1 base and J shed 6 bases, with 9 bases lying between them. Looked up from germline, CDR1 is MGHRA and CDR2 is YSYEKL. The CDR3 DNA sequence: TGCGCCAGCAGCCAAGGCAGAGGTGCTGAAGCTTTCTTT. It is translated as CASSQGRGAEAFF.

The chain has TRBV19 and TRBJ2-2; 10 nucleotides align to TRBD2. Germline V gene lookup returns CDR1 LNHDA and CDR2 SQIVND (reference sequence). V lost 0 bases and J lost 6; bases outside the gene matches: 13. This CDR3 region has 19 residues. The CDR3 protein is CASSIDKRTLAGDAGELFF. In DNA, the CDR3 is TGTGCCAGTAGTATAGATAAGAGGACCCTAGCGGGGGACGCCGGGGAGCTGTTTTTT.

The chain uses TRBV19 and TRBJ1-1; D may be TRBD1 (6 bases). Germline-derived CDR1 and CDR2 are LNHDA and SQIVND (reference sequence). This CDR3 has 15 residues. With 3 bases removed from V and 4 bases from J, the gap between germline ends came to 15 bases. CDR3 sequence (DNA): TGTGCCAGTAGTATCACAGGGTTACGGCCCACTGAAGCTTTCTTT. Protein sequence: CASSITGLRPTEAFF.

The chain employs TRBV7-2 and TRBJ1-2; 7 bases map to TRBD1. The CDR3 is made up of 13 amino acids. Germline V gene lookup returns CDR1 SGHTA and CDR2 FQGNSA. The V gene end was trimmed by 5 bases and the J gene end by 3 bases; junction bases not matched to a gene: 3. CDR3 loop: CASSATGYYGYTF. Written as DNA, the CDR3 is TGTGCCAGCAGCGCGACAGGGTACTATGGCTACACCTTC.

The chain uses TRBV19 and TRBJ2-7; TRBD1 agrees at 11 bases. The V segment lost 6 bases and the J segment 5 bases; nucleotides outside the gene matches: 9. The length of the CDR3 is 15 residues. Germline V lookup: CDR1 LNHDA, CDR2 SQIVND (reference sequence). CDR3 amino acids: CASSYRDRGMDEQYF. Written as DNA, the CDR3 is TGTGCCAGTAGCTACCGGGACAGGGGGATGGACGAGCAGTACTTC.